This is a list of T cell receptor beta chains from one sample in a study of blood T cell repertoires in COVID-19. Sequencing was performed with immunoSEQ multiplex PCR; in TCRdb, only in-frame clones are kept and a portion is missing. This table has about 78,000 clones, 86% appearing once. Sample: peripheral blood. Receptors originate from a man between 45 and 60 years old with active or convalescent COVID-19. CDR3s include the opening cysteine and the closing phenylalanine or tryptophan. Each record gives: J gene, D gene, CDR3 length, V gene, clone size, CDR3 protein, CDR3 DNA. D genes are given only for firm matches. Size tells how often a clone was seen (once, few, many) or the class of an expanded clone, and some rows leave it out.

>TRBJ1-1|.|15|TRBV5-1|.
CASSPDRVLNTEAFF
TGCGCCAGCAGCCCCGACCGGGTGTTGAACACTGAAGCTTTCTTT
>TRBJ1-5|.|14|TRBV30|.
CAWSVRLSNQPQHF
TGTGCCTGGAGTGTACGACTTAGCAATCAGCCCCAGCATTTT
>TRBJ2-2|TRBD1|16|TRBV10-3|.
CAIGTTRTGDTGELFF
TGTGCCATCGGAACTACTAGGACAGGGGATACCGGGGAGCTGTTTTTT
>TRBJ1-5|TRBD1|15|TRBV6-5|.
CASREGTGSNQPQHF
TGTGCCAGCAGAGAGGGGACAGGGTCAAATCAGCCCCAGCATTTT
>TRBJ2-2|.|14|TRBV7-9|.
CASREAGNTGELFF
TGTGCCAGCAGGGAAGCGGGGAACACCGGGGAGCTGTTTTTT
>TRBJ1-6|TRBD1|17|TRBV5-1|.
CASSLVSLGQGSSPLHF
TGCGCCAGCAGCTTGGTATCGTTGGGACAGGGCTCTTCACCCCTCCACTTT
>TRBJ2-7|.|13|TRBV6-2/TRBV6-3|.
CASSDRLSYEQYF
TGTGCCAGCAGTGACAGATTGTCCTACGAGCAGTACTTC
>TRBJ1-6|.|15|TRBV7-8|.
CASSLGGAYSSPLHF
TGTGCCAGCAGCTTAGGTGGCGCCTACAGTTCACCCCTCCACTTT
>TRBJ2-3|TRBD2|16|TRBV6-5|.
CASSFRLATSTDTQYF
TGTGCCAGCAGTTTCCGACTAGCGACAAGCACAGATACGCAGTATTTT
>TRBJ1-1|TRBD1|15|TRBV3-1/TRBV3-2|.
CASSQESSGGTEAFF
TGTGCCAGCAGCCAAGAATCTTCAGGGGGAACTGAAGCTTTCTTT
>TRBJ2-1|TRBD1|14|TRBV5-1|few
CASSGDSSYNEQFF
TGCGCCAGCAGCGGGGACAGCTCCTACAATGAGCAGTTCTTC
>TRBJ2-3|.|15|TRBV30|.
CAWSFQGMSTDTQYF
TGTGCCTGGAGTTTTCAGGGGATGAGCACAGATACGCAGTATTTT
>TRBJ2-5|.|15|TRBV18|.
CASSPNDRAGETQYF
TGTGCCAGCTCACCTAATGACAGGGCGGGGGAGACCCAGTACTTC
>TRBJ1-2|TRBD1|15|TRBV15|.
CATSRGTGGIYGYTF
TGTGCCACCAGCAGAGGGACAGGGGGCATCTATGGCTACACCTTC
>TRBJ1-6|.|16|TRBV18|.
CASSPPMGGENSPLHF
TGTGCCAGCTCACCACCGATGGGGGGGGAAAATTCACCCCTCCACTTT
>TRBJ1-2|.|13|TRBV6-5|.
CASFREFAYGYTF
TGTGCCAGTTTTCGAGAATTCGCCTATGGCTACACCTTC
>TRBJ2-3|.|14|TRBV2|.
CASTTLDTGGTQYF
TGTGCCAGCACAACTCTGGACACCGGGGGTACGCAGTATTTT
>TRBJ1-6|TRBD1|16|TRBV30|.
CAWRAAGTAYNSPLHF
TGTGCCTGGAGGGCCGCCGGGACAGCCTATAATTCACCCCTCCACTTT
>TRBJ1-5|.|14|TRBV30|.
CAWSGGQRDQPQHF
TGTGCCTGGAGTGGAGGACAGCGCGATCAGCCCCAGCATTTT
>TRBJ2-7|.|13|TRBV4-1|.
CASSHPGSYEQYF
TGCGCCAGCAGCCACCCGGGATCCTACGAGCAGTACTTC
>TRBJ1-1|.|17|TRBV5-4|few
CASSPASRGGMNTEAFF
TGTGCCAGCAGTCCCGCGAGTCGGGGGGGGATGAACACTGAAGCTTTCTTT
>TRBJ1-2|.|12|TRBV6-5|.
CASRSRGHGYTF
TGTGCCAGCAGAAGCAGGGGCCATGGCTACACCTTC
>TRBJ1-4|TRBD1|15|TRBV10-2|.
CASSDPGQGEEKLFF
TGCGCCAGCAGTGACCCGGGACAGGGGGAGGAAAAACTGTTTTTT
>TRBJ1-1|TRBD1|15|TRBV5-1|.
CASSSTGTGGIEAFF
TGCGCCAGCAGCTCAACCGGGACAGGGGGCATTGAAGCTTTCTTT
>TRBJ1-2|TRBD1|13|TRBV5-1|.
CASRGTVNYGYTF
TGCGCCAGCAGGGGGACAGTTAACTATGGCTACACCTTC
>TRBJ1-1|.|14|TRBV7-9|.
CASSPQRTNTEAFF
TGTGCCAGCAGCCCCCAGCGGACGAACACTGAAGCTTTCTTT
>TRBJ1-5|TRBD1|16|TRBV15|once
CATSSWGQGVDQPQHF
TGTGCCACCAGCAGTTGGGGACAGGGGGTCGATCAGCCCCAGCATTTT
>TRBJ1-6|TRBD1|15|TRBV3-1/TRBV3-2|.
CASSQEEQGAAPLHF
TGTGCCAGCAGCCAAGAAGAACAGGGGGCTGCACCCCTCCACTTT
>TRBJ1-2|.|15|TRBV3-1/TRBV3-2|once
CASSQGGTLNYGYTF
TGTGCCAGCAGCCAAGGAGGGACTCTTAACTATGGCTACACCTTC
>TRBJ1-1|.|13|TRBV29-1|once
CSVEGRFNTEAFF
TGCAGCGTTGAAGGGCGGTTTAACACTGAAGCTTTCTTT
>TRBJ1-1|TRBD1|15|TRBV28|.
CASSLPQGFGTEAFF
TGTGCCAGCAGTCTCCCACAGGGGTTTGGCACTGAAGCTTTCTTT
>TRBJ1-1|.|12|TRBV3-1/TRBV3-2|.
CASSRGATEAFF
TGTGCCAGCAGCCGGGGCGCGACTGAAGCTTTCTTT
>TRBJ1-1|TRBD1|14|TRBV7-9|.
CASSLTGVGTEAFF
TGTGCCAGCAGCTTGACAGGGGTGGGCACTGAAGCTTTCTTT
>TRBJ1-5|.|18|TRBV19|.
CASSPGQGNPYSNQPQHF
TGTGCCAGTAGCCCGGGTCAGGGGAATCCTTATAGCAATCAGCCCCAGCATTTT
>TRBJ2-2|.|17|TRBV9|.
CASSVAVGGQGAGELFF
TGTGCCAGCAGCGTAGCTGTGGGGGGCCAGGGGGCCGGGGAGCTGTTTTTT
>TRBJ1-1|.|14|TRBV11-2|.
CASSFLGMNTEAFF
TGTGCCAGCAGCTTTCTAGGTATGAACACTGAAGCTTTCTTT
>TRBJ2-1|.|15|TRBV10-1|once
CASSESGASYNEQFF
TGCGCCAGCAGTGAGTCGGGGGCCTCCTACAATGAGCAGTTCTTC
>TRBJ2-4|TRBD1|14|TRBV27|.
CASSTGTGGNIQYF
TGTGCCAGCAGTACCGGGACAGGTGGCAACATTCAGTACTTC
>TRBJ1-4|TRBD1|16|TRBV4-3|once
CASSQDRQGENEKLFF
TGCGCCAGCAGCCAAGATCGGCAGGGGGAGAATGAAAAACTGTTTTTT
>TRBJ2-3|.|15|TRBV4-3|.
CASSQAQTSTDTQYF
TGCGCCAGCAGCCAAGCCCAGACTAGCACAGATACGCAGTATTTT